What follows is one T cell receptor beta chain and its context. Antigen unknown. Enrollment shut out patients with autoimmune disease history or systemic immunosuppression. Per germline, CDR1 SGHNT and CDR2 YYREEE (reference sequence). The CDR3 length is 17 residues. Trimming removed 2 bases from V and 0 bases from J; junction bases left unmatched: 9. This entry belongs to a study of OX40 agonist ivuxolimab in advanced cancers. Overall study: Dose-escalation cases comprised hepatocellular carcinoma, melanoma, renal cell or head and neck cancer.

Whole-study results and caveats: Several nonresponders also turned out to have low normalized T-cell clonal expansion.

Clones were sequenced by immunoSEQ multiplex PCR, and TCRdb holds only the in-frame ones, with some missing. This sample yields more than 25,000 clones, of which roughly 80% are seen a single time; approximately 32% belongs to the top ten. The specimen comprised CD4+ or CD8+ T cells sorted from blood, sampled in a trial of the OX40 agonist ivuxolimab. This chain links TRBV5-4 with TRBJ2-7, with 9 bases lining up with TRBD2. This sequence was found in an adult with an advanced solid tumor such as melanoma, head and neck, liver or kidney cancer. The CDR3 sequence: CASSFSVGSGSSYEQYF. The CDR3 bases are TGTGCCAGCAGCTTTTCTGTTGGTAGCGGGAGCTCCTACGAGCAGTACTTC.